This T cell receptor (beta chain) was observed in a study of molecular identifiers for immune sequencing clone quantification. Background on the study: With replicates, the RNA of about 21,000 or 97,000 naive CD8 cells was split five ways and four were sequenced.

About this clonotype itself: The antigen remains undetermined.

Study results and caveats: Clones with over 20 RNA copies captured over 99% of effector molecules but under 1% of naive ones. Spiked Jurkat TCR RNA equivalent to one cell was reportedly detectable in approximately 980,000 naive cells.

Germline V CDR1 and CDR2: MGHRA, YSYEKL. The CDR3 consists of 19 residues. The J segment lost 1 base and the V segment lost 1 base, leaving 7 bases of the junction unmatched. Library preparation followed earlier protocols using designated TCR primers. MiXCR was run by TCRdb on the PCR reads, yielding one entry per CDR3 protein. The sample shows over 600,000 distinct CDR3 sequences, just under 20% of them seen only once. The receptor comes from a human donor in good health. Some libraries in this study had Jurkat cell RNA spiked in. The sequenced material came from naive CD8+ T cells from blood, with Jurkat cell RNA spiked in. The subset is: FACS-sorted CD8+CD4-CCR7+CD45RA+ naive T cells. This chain links TRBV4-1 with TRBJ2-2; 12 bases align to TRBD2. In DNA, the CDR3 is TGCGCCAGCAGCCAAGGACTAGCGGGAGTTTTGGGGAACACCGGGGAGCTGTTTTTT. Its translation is CASSQGLAGVLGNTGELFF.